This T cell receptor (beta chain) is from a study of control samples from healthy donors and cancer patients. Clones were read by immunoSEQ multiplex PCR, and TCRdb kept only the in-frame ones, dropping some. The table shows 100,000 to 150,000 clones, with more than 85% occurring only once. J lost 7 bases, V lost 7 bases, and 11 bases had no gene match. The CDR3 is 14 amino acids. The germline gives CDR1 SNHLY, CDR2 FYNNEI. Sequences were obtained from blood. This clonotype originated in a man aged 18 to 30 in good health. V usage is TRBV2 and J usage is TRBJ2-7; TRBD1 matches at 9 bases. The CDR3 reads CASITDRGFSEQYF. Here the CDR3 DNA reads TGTGCCAGCATAACGGACAGGGGTTTCTCTGAGCAGTACTTC.